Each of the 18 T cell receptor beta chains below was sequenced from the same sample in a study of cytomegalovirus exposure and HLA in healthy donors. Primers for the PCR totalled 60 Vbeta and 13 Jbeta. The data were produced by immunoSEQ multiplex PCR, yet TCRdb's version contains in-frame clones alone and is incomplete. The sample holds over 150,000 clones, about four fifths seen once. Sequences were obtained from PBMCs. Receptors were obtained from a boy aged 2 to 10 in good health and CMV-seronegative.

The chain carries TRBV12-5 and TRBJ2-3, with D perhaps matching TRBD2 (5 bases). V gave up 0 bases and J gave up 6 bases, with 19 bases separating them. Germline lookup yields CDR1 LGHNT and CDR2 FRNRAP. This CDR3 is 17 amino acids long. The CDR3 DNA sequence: TGTGCTAGTGGTTTGGTACTCGGTGAGAGGGTTTCGGATACGCAGTATTTT. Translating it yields CASGLVLGERVSDTQYF.

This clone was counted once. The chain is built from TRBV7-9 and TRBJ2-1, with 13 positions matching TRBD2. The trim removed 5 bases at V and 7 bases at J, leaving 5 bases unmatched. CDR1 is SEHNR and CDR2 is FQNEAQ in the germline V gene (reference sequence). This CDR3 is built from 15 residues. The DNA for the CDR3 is TGTGCCAGCAGCCCCCGGACTAGCGGGAGTAATGAGCAGTTCTTC. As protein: CASSPRTSGSNEQFF.

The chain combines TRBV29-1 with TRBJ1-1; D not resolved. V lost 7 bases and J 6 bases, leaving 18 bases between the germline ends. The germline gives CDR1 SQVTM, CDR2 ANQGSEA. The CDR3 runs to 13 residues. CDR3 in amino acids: CSARTQKGAEAFF. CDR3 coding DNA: TGCAGCGCTCGGACTCAAAAAGGAGCTGAAGCTTTCTTT.

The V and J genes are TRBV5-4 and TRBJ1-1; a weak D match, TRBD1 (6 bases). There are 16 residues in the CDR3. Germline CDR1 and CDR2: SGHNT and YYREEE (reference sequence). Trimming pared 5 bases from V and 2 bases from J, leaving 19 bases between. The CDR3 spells CASSTRWGPRNTEAFF. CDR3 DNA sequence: TGTGCCAGCAGTACGAGGTGGGGGCCACGTAACACTGAAGCTTTCTTT.

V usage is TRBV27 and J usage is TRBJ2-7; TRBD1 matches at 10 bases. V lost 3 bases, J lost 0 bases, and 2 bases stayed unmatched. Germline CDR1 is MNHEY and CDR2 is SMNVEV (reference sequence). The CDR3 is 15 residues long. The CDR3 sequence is CASSLTGGFSYEQYF. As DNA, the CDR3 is TGTGCCAGCAGTTTGACAGGGGGCTTCTCCTACGAGCAGTACTTC.

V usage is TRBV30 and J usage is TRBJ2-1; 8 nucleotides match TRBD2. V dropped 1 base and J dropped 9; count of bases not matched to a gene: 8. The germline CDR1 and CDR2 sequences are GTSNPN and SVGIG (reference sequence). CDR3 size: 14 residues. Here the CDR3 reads CAWSEGLEYLEQFF. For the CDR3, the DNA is TGTGCCTGGAGTGAGGGACTAGAGTATCTTGAGCAGTTCTTC.

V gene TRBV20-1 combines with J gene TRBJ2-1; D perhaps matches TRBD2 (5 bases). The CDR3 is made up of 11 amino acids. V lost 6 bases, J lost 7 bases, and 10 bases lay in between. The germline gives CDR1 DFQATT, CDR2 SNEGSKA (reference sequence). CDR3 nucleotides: TGCAGTGCAGACGTAGCGAATGAGCAGTTCTTC. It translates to CSADVANEQFF.

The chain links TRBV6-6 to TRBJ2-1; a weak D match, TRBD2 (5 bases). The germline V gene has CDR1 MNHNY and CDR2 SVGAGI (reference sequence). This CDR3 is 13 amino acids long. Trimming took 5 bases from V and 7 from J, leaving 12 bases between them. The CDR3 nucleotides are TGTGCCAGCAGTAGCGGTTCGGGGAATGAGCAGTTCTTC. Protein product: CASSSGSGNEQFF.

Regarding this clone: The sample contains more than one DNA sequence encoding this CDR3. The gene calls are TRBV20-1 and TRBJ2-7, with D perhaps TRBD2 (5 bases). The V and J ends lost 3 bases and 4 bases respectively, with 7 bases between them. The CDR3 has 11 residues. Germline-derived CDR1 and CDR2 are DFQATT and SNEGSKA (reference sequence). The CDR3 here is CSASEGYEQYF. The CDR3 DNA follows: TGCAGTGCTAGCGAGGGATACGAGCAGTACTTC.

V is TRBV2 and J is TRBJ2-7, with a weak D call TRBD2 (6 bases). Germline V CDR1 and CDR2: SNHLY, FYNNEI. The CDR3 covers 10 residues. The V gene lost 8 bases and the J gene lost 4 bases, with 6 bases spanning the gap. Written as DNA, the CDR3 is TGTGCCAGCGGACTATACGAGCAGTACTTC. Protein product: CASGLYEQYF.

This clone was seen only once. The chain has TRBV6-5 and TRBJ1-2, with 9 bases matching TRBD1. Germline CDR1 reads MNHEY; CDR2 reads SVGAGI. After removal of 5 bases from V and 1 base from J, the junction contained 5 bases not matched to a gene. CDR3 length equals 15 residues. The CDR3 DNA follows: TGTGCCAGCAGTCCCGGGACAGGGCTTAACTATGGCTACACCTTC. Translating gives CASSPGTGLNYGYTF.

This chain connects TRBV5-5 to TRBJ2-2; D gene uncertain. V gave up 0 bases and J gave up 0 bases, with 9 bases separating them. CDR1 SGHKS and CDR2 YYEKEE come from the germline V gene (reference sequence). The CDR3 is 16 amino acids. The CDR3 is CASSLAGVTNTGELFF. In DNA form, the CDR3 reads TGTGCCAGCAGCTTGGCCGGAGTCACGAACACCGGGGAGCTGTTTTTT.

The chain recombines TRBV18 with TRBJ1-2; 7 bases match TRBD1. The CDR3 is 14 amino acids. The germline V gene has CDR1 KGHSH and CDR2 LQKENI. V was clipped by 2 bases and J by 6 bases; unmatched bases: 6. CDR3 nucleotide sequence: TGTGCCAGCTCACCAAGGGACAGCCTCGATGGCTACACCTTC. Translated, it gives CASSPRDSLDGYTF.

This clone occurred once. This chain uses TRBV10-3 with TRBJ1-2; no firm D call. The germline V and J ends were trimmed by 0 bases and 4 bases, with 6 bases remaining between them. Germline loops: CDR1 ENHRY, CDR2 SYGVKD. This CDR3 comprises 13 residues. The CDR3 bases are TGTGCCATCAGTGAGTCGGGCAGCTATGGCTACACCTTC. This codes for CAISESGSYGYTF.

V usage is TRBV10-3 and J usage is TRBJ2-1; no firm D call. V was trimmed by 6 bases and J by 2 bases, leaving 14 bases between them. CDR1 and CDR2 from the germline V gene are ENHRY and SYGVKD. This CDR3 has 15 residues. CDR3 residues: CAIRGAERTYNEQFF. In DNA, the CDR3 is TGTGCCATCAGAGGCGCGGAGAGAACCTACAATGAGCAGTTCTTC.

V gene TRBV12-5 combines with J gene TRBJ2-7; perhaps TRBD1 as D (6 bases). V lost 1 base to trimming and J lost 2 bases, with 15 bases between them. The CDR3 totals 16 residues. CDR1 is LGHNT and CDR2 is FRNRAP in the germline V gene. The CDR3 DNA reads TGTGCTAGTGGTTTGGATAACAGGGTGGAAACCTACGAGCAGTACTTC. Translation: CASGLDNRVETYEQYF.

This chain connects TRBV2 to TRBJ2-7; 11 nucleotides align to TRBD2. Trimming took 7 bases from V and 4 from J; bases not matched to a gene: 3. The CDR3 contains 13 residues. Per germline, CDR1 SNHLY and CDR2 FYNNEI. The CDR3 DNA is TGTGCCAGCAACCTAGCGGGAGGATACGAGCAGTACTTC. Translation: CASNLAGGYEQYF. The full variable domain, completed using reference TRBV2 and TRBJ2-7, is EPEVTQTPSHQVTQMGQEVILRCVPISNHLYFYWYRQILGQKVEFLVSFYNNEISEKSEIFDDQFSVERPDGSNFTLKIRSTKLEDSAMYFCASNLAGGYEQYFGPGTRLTVT.

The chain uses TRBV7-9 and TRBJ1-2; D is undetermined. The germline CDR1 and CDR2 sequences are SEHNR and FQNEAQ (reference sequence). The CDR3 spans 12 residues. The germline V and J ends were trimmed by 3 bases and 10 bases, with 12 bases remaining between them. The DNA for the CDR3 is TGTGCCAGCAGCTTTGGGGAGGGTCACTACACCTTC. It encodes CASSFGEGHYTF.